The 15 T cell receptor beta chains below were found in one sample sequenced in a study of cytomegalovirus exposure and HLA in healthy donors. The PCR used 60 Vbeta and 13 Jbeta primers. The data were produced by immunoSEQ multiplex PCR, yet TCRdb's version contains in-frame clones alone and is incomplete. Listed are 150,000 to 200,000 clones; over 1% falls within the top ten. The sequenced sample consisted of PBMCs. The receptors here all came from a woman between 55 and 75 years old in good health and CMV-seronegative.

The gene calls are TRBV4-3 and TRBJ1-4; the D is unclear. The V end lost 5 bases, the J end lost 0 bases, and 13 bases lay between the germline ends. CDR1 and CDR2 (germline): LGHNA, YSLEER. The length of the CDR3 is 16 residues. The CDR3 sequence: CASSKISGATNEKLFF. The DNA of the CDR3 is TGCGCCAGCAGCAAAATATCCGGGGCAACTAATGAAAAACTGTTTTTT.

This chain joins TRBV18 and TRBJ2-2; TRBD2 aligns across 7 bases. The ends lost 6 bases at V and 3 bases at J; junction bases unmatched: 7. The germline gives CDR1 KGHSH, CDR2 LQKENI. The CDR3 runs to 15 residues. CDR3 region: CASSIGLADTGELFF. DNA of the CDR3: TGTGCCAGCTCGATTGGGCTAGCGGACACCGGGGAGCTGTTTTTT. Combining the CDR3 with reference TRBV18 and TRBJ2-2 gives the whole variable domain NAGVMQNPRHLVRRRGQEARLRCSPMKGHSHVYWYRQLPEEGLKFMVYLQKENIIDESGMPKERFSAEFPKEGPSILRIQQVVRGDSAAYFCASSIGLADTGELFFGEGSRLTVL.

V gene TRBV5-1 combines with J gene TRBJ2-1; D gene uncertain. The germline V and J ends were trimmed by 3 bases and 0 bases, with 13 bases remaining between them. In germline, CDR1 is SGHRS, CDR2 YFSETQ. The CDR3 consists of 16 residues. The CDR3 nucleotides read TGCGCCAGCAGCTCAACTACCCCCAGCTCCTACAATGAGCAGTTCTTC. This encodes CASSSTTPSSYNEQFF.

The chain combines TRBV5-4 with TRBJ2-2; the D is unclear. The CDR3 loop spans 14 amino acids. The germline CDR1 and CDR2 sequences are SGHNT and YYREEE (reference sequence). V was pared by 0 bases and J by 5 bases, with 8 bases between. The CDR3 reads CASSLVDATGELFF. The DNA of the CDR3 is TGTGCCAGCAGCTTGGTAGATGCAACCGGGGAGCTGTTTTTT. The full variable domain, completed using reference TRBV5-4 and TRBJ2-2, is ETGVTQSPTHLIKTRGQQVTLRCSSQSGHNTVSWYQQALGQGPQFIFQYYREEENGRGNFPPRFSGLQFPNYSSELNVNALELDDSALYLCASSLVDATGELFFGEGSRLTVL.

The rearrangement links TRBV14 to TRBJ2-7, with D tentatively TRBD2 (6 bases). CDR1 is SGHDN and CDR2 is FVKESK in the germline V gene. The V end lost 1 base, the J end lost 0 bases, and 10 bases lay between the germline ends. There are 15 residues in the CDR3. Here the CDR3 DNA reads TGTGCCAGCAGCCAAGTTGGGACTCACTCCTACGAGCAGTACTTC. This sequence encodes CASSQVGTHSYEQYF. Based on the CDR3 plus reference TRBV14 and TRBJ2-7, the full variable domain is EAGVTQFPSHSVIEKGQTVTLRCDPISGHDNLYWYRRVMGKEIKFLLHFVKESKQDESGMPNNRFLAERTGGTYSTLKVQPAELEDSGVYFCASSQVGTHSYEQYFGPGTRLTVT.

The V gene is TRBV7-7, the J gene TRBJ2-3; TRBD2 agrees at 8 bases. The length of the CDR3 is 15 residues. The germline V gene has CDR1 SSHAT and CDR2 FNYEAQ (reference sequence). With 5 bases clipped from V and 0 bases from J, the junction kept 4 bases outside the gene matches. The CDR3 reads CASSVAGGSTDTQYF. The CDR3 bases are TGTGCCAGCAGCGTTGCGGGGGGAAGCACAGATACGCAGTATTTT.

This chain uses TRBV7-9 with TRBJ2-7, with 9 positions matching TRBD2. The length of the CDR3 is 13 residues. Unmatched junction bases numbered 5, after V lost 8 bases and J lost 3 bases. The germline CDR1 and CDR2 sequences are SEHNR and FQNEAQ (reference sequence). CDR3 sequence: CASQAGGGYEQYF. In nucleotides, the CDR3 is TGTGCCAGCCAAGCGGGGGGCGGCTACGAGCAGTACTTC.

As DNA, the CDR3 is TGCGCCAGCAGCTTGGGACTAGCCGTCGGGTTCGGGGCCAATGAGCAGTTCTTC. This gives the protein CASSLGLAVGFGANEQFF. This sequence joins TRBV5-1 and TRBJ2-1; TRBD2 matches 7 bases. The CDR3 is made up of 18 amino acids. CDR1 and CDR2 from the germline V gene are SGHRS and YFSETQ. V dropped 0 bases and J dropped 6; count of bases not matched to a gene: 15. The variable domain in full, completed from reference TRBV5-1 and TRBJ2-1, reads KAGVTQTPRYLIKTRGQQVTLSCSPISGHRSVSWYQQTPGQGLQFLFEYFSETQRNKGNFPGRFSGRQFSNSRSEMNVSTLELGDSALYLCASSLGLAVGFGANEQFFGPGTRLTVL.

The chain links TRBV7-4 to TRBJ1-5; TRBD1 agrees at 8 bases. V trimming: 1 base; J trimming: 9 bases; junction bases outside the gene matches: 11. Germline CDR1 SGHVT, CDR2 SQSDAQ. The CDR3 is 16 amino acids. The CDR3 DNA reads TGTGCCAGCAGCTTAGGTAGGACAGGGCCGGATTGGCCCCAGCATTTT. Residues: CASSLGRTGPDWPQHF.

The CDR3 loop reads CASSERRGYEQYF. DNA for the CDR3: TGTGCCAGCAGTGAACGAAGGGGCTACGAGCAGTACTTC. The rearrangement links TRBV2 to TRBJ2-7; D is possibly TRBD1 (5 bases). Germline V gene sequence: CDR1 SNHLY, CDR2 FYNNEI. The CDR3 has 13 amino acids. V was cut by 2 bases and J by 3 bases, with 8 bases left in between.

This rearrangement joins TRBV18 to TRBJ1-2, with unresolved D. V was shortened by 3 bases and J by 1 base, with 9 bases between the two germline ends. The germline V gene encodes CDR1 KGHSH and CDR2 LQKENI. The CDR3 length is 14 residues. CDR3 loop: CASSPYLINYGYTF. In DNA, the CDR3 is TGTGCCAGCTCACCGTACCTAATTAACTATGGCTACACCTTC.

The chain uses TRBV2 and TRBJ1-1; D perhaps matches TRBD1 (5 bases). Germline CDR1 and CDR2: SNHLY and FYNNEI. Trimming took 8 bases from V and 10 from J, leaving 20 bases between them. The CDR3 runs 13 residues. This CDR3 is CASGAREGNVAFF. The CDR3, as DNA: TGTGCCAGCGGCGCGAGGGAGGGGAATGTAGCTTTCTTT. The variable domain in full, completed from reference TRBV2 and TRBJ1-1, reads EPEVTQTPSHQVTQMGQEVILRCVPISNHLYFYWYRQILGQKVEFLVSFYNNEISEKSEIFDDQFSVERPDGSNFTLKIRSTKLEDSAMYFCASGAREGNVAFFGQGTRLTVV.

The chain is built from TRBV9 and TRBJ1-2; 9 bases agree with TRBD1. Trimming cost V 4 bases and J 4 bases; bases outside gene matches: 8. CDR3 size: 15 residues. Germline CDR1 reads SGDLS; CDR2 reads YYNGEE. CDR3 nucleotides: TGTGCCAGCAGCCCGACCTTGGGACAGGGCTATGGCTACACCTTC. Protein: CASSPTLGQGYGYTF.

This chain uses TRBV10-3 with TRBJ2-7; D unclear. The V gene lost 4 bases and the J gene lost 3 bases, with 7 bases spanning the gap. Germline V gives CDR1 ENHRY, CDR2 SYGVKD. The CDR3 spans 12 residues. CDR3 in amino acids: CAISVSSYEQYF. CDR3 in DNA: TGTGCCATCAGTGTTTCCAGCTACGAGCAGTACTTC.

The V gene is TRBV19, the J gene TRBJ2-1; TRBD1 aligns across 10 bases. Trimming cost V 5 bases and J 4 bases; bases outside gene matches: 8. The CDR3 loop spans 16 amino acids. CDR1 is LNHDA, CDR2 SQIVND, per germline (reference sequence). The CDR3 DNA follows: TGTGCCAGTAGTTTGACCGGGACAGGGGTTTACAATGAGCAGTTCTTC. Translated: CASSLTGTGVYNEQFF.